This TCR beta chain was sequenced during a study of identical twins. This clonotype appeared many times. This CDR3 is 14 amino acids long. V gave up 4 bases and J gave up 5 bases, with 18 bases separating them. In germline, CDR1 is DFQATT, CDR2 SNEGSKA (reference sequence). TCRdb reanalysed the 5' RACE reads using MiXCR and keeps one entry per CDR3 protein. The table lists around 570,000 distinct CDR3 sequences, over 8.5% of them singletons. This sample also belongs to another study, concerning yellow fever vaccine responses in identical twins.

Specimen: PBMCs. This receptor was taken from a woman aged 18-35 years in good health. The V call is TRBV20-1, the J call TRBJ2-7; D gene ambiguous. CDR3 region: CSANPSVLGNEQYF. Here the CDR3 DNA reads TGCAGTGCTAATCCGTCGGTCTTGGGCAACGAGCAGTACTTC.